The T cell receptor beta chain described here comes from a study of CD8 T cells in ankylosing spondylitis (dated by TCRdb to 2015 to 2018). Regarding the research as a whole: The study set out to find disease-linked TCR variants by profiling T cell receptor beta repertoires in ankylosing spondylitis patients and healthy donors. The full study cohort comprised around 25 ankylosing spondylitis patients and about 110 healthy donors. Peripheral blood was sampled, and synovial fluid was also collected from ankylosing spondylitis patients.

This clonotype appeared a few times. The antigen it binds to is not known. Nothing much larger sits one base from this clone, and base qualities are not available. Sequencer: Illumina HiSeq 2500. TCR beta libraries were prepared by quantitative 5'-RACE with molecular barcodes. The authors' pipeline ran thus. Disease-linked TCR variants were identified with a new computational method built on a probabilistic model of VDJ rearrangement. TCRdb itself trimmed the public reads at Q25 with fastp, ran MiXCR and retained productive beta chains. CDR3 protein duplicates are merged, each entry listing the most common genes and DNA. TCRdb, not the original authors, processed these V and J calls. The sample includes under 450,000 distinct CDR3 sequences, with 15% to 20% observed a single time. The ten biggest clones cover just over 1% of the sample. V and J are trimmed by 4 bases and 2 bases, and the gene matches miss 9 bases of the junction. The germline V gene (reference sequence) provides CDR1 MNHEY and CDR2 SMNVEV. Reading from cysteine to phenylalanine, the CDR3 counts 18 amino acids. The only DNA kept is the CDR3, 54 bases in frame from the first base.

Here is what the overall study found, with its caveats: In peripheral blood, the disease-linked clones were found at relatively low frequencies and had a CD8+ phenotype. Some motif variants had previously been reported in the synovial fluid and blood of reactive arthritis patients, which suggests shared mechanisms of disease initiation. The disease-linked clones were reported as significantly enriched in matched synovial fluid samples from ankylosing spondylitis patients. A TCR beta motif made up of several highly homologous amino acid variants appeared to be characteristic of blood from ankylosing spondylitis patients.

Source material: blood, either unsorted or a sorted T cell fraction (not recorded which). This receptor was taken from a male donor with ankylosing spondylitis. The chain employs TRBV27 and TRBJ2-3; TRBD2 lines up with 13 middle nucleotides. CDR3 region: CASSYRRTSGGFTDTQYF. The base sequence is TGTGCCAGCAGTTACCGTCGGACTAGCGGGGGTTTCACAGATACGCAGTATTTT.